This passage covers 12 T cell receptor beta chains from one sample sequenced in a study of long-term antiretroviral therapy in people with HIV. Researchers ran immunoSEQ v3.0 at survey level. The protocol was immunoSEQ multiplex PCR, while the TCRdb copy is restricted to in-frame clones and leaves out a portion. Of some 21,000 clones listed, around 81% are singletons. The starting material was unsorted PBMCs, obtained 0.1 years before starting antiretroviral therapy. These receptors all come from a man aged 40-55 years with HIV.

The sample holds one count of this clone. This sequence joins TRBV5-6 and TRBJ1-2; 7 nucleotides match TRBD1. Germline values: CDR1 SGHDT, CDR2 YYEEEE. Trimming at V came to 2 bases and at J to 4 bases, leaving 8 bases not matched to a gene. This CDR3 has 15 amino acids. In DNA, the CDR3 is TGTGCCAGCAGCTTAGAGGGGAGACAGGGCTATGGCTACACCTTC. It specifies CASSLEGRQGYGYTF.

The chain links TRBV28 to TRBJ2-5, with TRBD2 matching over 7 bases. The CDR3 totals 14 residues. Losses at the gene ends were 2 bases for V and 7 bases for J; bases not matched to a gene: 7. Germline-derived CDR1 and CDR2 are MDHEN and SYDVKM. Here the CDR3 DNA reads TGTGCCAGCAGTTTAATTCGGACGGGGGGGACCCAGTACTTC. Translation: CASSLIRTGGTQYF. Filled out from reference TRBV28 and TRBJ2-5, the complete variable domain reads DVKVTQSSRYLVKRTGEKVFLECVQDMDHENMFWYRQDPGLGLRLIYFSYDVKMKEKGDIPEGYSVSREKKERFSLILESASTNQTSMYLCASSLIRTGGTQYFGPGTRLLVL.

This chain connects TRBV5-1 to TRBJ1-2; 9 bases align to TRBD1. V was pared by 4 bases and J by 7 bases, with 8 bases of the junction left unmatched. Germline V gene lookup returns CDR1 SGHRS and CDR2 YFSETQ. The CDR3 contains 14 residues. For the CDR3, the DNA is TGCGCCAGCAGCCCCGGGACAGGGTTGACTGGCTACACCTTC. This gives the protein CASSPGTGLTGYTF.

This chain connects TRBV28 to TRBJ1-2, with D possibly being TRBD1 (5 bases). Per the germline V gene, CDR1 is MDHEN and CDR2 is SYDVKM. Trimming removed 8 bases from V and 4 bases from J, with 14 bases in between. CDR3 length: 13 residues. The CDR3 region has the DNA TGTGCCAGCCGACGGGGCGGTCCCTATGGCTACACCTTC. This gives the protein CASRRGGPYGYTF.

The rearrangement uses TRBV15 and TRBJ1-4, with TRBD1 identical over 9 bases. With 5 bases clipped from V and 8 bases from J, the junction kept 6 bases outside the gene matches. The CDR3 contains 14 residues. The V gene's germline CDR1 is LNHNV and CDR2 YYDKDF (reference sequence). This CDR3 is CATSPTGGWEKLFF. The CDR3 nucleotides are TGTGCCACCAGCCCAACAGGGGGCTGGGAAAAACTGTTTTTT.

CDR3: CASSSSNTGELFF. In nucleotides, the CDR3 is TGTGCCAGCAGCTCTTCCAACACCGGGGAGCTGTTTTTT. The rearrangement uses TRBV6-6 and TRBJ2-2; D remains ambiguous. Trimming took 6 bases from V and 2 from J, leaving 7 bases between them. Germline CDR1 MNHNY, CDR2 SVGAGI (reference sequence). This CDR3 has 13 amino acids.

This chain connects TRBV29-1 to TRBJ2-7; D assignment may be TRBD1 or TRBD2 (5 bases each). V lost 0 bases and J 6 bases, leaving 15 bases between the germline ends. Germline CDR1 SQVTM, CDR2 ANQGSEA. The CDR3 totals 14 residues. CDR3 bases: TGCAGCGTTGAAGATGGTGGGGGTGGAGGCGAGCAGTACTTC. Protein: CSVEDGGGGGEQYF.

The V gene is TRBV6-5, the J gene TRBJ1-6, with 7 bases fitting TRBD1. The CDR3 runs 14 residues. Germline-derived CDR1 and CDR2 are MNHEY and SVGAGI. V lost 5 bases to trimming and J lost 13 bases; unmatched junction nucleotides: 11. CDR3 amino acids: CASSRTGAQAPLHF. The CDR3 region has the DNA TGTGCCAGCAGTCGTACAGGGGCTCAGGCCCCCCTCCACTTT.

The genes are TRBV13 and TRBJ1-2; 8 nucleotides align to TRBD1. The CDR3 runs to 14 residues. CDR1 is PRHDT, CDR2 FYEKMQ, per germline (reference sequence). V was pared by 5 bases and J by 6 bases, with 8 bases of the junction left unmatched. CDR3 in amino acids: CASSLIQGANGYTF. The CDR3 nucleotides read TGTGCCAGCAGCCTAATTCAGGGGGCAAATGGCTACACCTTC.

This rearrangement joins TRBV15 to TRBJ1-5; possibly TRBD1 for D (6 bases). The CDR3 contains 13 residues. Trimming removed 6 bases at V and 3 bases at J, with 9 bases between. Germline lookup yields CDR1 LNHNV and CDR2 YYDKDF (reference sequence). CDR3 in amino acids: CATRQGLNQPQHF. CDR3 bases: TGTGCCACCAGACAGGGACTCAATCAGCCCCAGCATTTT.

The rearrangement links TRBV18 to TRBJ2-3, with D uncertain. Germline V gene data show CDR1 as KGHSH and CDR2 as LQKENI. Trimming took off 1 base at V and 1 base at J, with 12 bases between the two ends. CDR3 size: 16 residues. The DNA for the CDR3 is TGTGCCAGCTCACCACGGCAGGACGAGGGCACAGATACGCAGTATTTT. It codes for CASSPRQDEGTDTQYF. Looking up the rest from reference TRBV18 and TRBJ2-3 gives the full variable domain: NAGVMQNPRHLVRRRGQEARLRCSPMKGHSHVYWYRQLPEEGLKFMVYLQKENIIDESGMPKERFSAEFPKEGPSILRIQQVVRGDSAAYFCASSPRQDEGTDTQYFGPGTRLTVL.

This clone appeared a single time. The chain links TRBV4-1 to TRBJ2-7; 8 bases align to TRBD2. This CDR3 contains 15 residues. Trimming at V came to 4 bases and at J to 4 bases, leaving 9 bases not matched to a gene. CDR1 MGHRA and CDR2 YSYEKL come from the germline V gene. The CDR3 loop is CASSPIRLAIYEQYF. CDR3 DNA: TGCGCCAGCAGCCCCATACGACTAGCGATTTACGAGCAGTACTTC.